This TCR beta chain emerged from a study of T-cell reconstitution after alpha-beta-depleted transplantation in children. Preparing the TCRbeta library involved the use of unique molecular identifiers. TCRdb called the PCR reads again in MiXCR, with one record for every CDR3 protein. Of 170,000 or so distinct CDR3 sequences listed, roughly 6.8% are singletons. This clonotype was seen repeatedly, ten times or more. Germline CDR1 MNHEY, CDR2 SMNVEV (reference sequence). Trimming removed 3 bases at V and 5 bases at J, with 14 bases between. The CDR3 is made up of 15 amino acids. The chain combines TRBV27 with TRBJ2-1, with D perhaps TRBD1 (6 bases). The sequences come from PBMCs from the stem cell graft donor, collected from the stem cell graft. The sequence was collected from a human donor who donated a stem cell graft to a child with Wiskott-Aldrich syndrome. CDR3 coding DNA: TGTGCCAGCAGTTTTGACAGGCTAGAACACAATGAGCAGTTCTTC. Its protein product is CASSFDRLEHNEQFF.